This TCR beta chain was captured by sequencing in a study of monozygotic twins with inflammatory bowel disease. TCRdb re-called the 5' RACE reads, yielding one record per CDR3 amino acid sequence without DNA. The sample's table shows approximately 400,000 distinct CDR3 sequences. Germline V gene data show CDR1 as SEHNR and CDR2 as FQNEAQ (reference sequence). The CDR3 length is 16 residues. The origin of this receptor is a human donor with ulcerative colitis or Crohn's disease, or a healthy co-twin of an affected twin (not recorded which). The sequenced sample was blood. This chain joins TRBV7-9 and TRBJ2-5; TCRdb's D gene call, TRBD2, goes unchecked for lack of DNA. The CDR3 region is CASSLSFQGLRETQYF.